This T cell receptor beta chain was captured in a study of shared clonotypes between healthy human individuals (TCRdb year 2020). For context, the study as a whole: A couple of women and a few men aged 18 to 49 years were included in the cohort. Between about 0.8 and 9 billion PBMCs per donor were obtained by leukapheresis. To estimate repertoire size and how much clonotypes are shared between individuals, the study performed deep sequencing of blood TCR repertoires from about five healthy adults. Different laboratories and diverse techniques were used to prepare libraries and sequence TCR repertoires, to increase sequencing depth and limit assay-specific biases. Per donor, three plates each were used for CD4 naive and CD4 memory, two for CD8 naive, and one for CD8 memory.

TCR CDR3 regions were amplified from genomic DNA by multiplex PCR using the deep immunoSEQ assay. Extracted genomic DNA from each cell subset was spread evenly across all wells of several immunoSEQ 96-well plates, with each plate serving as a replicate. For sorted subsets, each replicate PCR was loaded with about 0.2 ug genomic DNA, equivalent to some 31,000 T cell genomes. Purified libraries were measured with a Qubit 3.0 fluorometer, size-checked on a Bioanalyzer 2100, and measured again with the KAPA Library Quantification kit. Every immunoSEQ 96-well plate was sequenced on a separate single-read 150-cycle Illumina NextSeq 550 flow cell. The original pipeline was this. Because the immunoSEQ output included only junctional sequences and no quality scores, the filtering could not be the same as the filtering used for full-length reads. To assign V/J genes and CDR3, sequences were annotated against IMGT germline references using PyIR, a Python wrapper for IgBLAST v1.9. Any read was removed if the V/J assignment was weak (E-value above 1e-6), the CDR3 was missing, or the read contained stop codons, out-of-frame junctions, or ambiguous translated residues. V3J clonotypes were defined as sequences sharing the same inferred V gene, J gene, and CDR3 amino acid sequence. The percentage overlap between two repertoires was calculated by dividing the number of shared unique clonotypes by the size of the smaller repertoire. RTK rarefaction, the Chao1 estimator, and Recon v2.1 estimates of unobserved clonotypes were used to assess repertoire richness. For all TCRbeta clonotypes obtained by the gDNA method from a handful of donors, generation probabilities were computed with OLGA. In TCRdb, the immuneACCESS table is reduced to in-frame sequences with V and J assigned. These tables do not hold every clone; where another copy was compared, an unresolved V gene accounts for under half, and the others remain unexplained. Clone size and the V and J calls come from that table; the DNA yielded D and trimming. The sample includes roughly 890,000 clones, with more than 85% observed a single time. Under 30% of the sample is in the top ten clones.

Overall study outcomes, separate from this receptor: Rarefaction of sorted-subset datasets indicated incomplete sequencing despite the large sequencing depth. When a few donors were compared, the shared fraction of clonotypes was around 5% for naive CD4, less than 4% for naive CD8, more than 2% for memory CD4, and 0.4% for memory CD8. Because the study included a small number of donors, the genetic and exposure-history diversity represented was limited. Sampling was restricted to blood, and TCR repertoires in tissue are likely to differ from TCR repertoires in blood. Higher generation probabilities were observed for clonotypes shared by all four sorted-subset donors than for non-shared clonotypes. Pairwise subsampling indicated that sequencing depth was expected to affect the degree of clonotype sharing among donors. Naive subsets generally had larger estimated clonotype richness than memory subsets did.

CD8 naive samples consisted of CD45RO-negative cells that were positively selected for CCR7, yielding a CD45RA+CCR7+ population without TemRA cells. The donors were healthy, HIV-negative adults with no recently reported acute infections or vaccinations. All donors were Caucasian adults living in Nashville, Tennessee, USA. Blood was collected by leukapheresis, and PBMCs were isolated by Ficoll-Histopaque density gradient centrifugation and then cryopreserved in liquid nitrogen vapor phase. Analytical flow cytometry was used to check the purity and quantity of each magnetically sorted T cell population. Each sorted fraction had its genomic DNA isolated and then quantified by UV absorbance on a Nanodrop 2000c. A word on this clone: It has no known antigen specificity. Within one base of it there is no much larger clone, and no base qualities were kept. Additional DNA sequences in this sample encode the identical CDR3.

Based on the germline V gene, the CDR1 and CDR2 sequences are SGHAT and FQNNGV. The CDR3 contains 12 residues, cysteine and phenylalanine counted. CDR3 DNA is the only sequence kept; it has 36 bases, read in frame from the first base. V and J are truncated by 2 bases and 6 bases respectively, leaving an intervening sequence of 5 bases. The receptor comes from a man aged 25 to 40 in good health. Sequencing was carried out using naive CD8+ T cells sorted from blood. The cell subset or site tag for this specimen amounts to: CD45RA+CCR7+. The chain is encoded by TRBV11-2 joined to TRBJ2-1; no confident D gene assignment can be made. The base sequence is TGTGCCAGCAGCTTACCCGGCAATGAGCAGTTCTTC. It is translated as CASSLPGNEQFF.